This T cell receptor (beta chain) was identified during a study of T cells in Graves' hyperthyroidism and ophthalmopathy. TCR beta CDR3 sequences were amplified from RNA transcripts. HTBI primers were used for first-round RT-PCR of the TCR CDR3. In TCRdb, the multiplex PCR reads were re-called with MiXCR into one record per CDR3 protein. Of about 680,000 distinct CDR3 sequences in the sample, 35% were seen once. Findings of the study overall: Researchers report that a 13 V-J model separated ophthalmopathy from stable hyperthyroidism.

This CDR3 contains 13 residues. CDR1 and CDR2 (germline): SGHTS, YDEGEE. The J segment lost 4 bases and the V segment lost 5 bases, leaving 3 bases of the junction unmatched. The sample holds many counts of this clonotype. Its antigen is unknown. The study excluded patients with uncontrolled infection, other autoimmune disease, pregnancy or lactation. Sequenced input: blood. This chain connects TRBV5-8 to TRBJ1-2, with 9 bases matching TRBD1. This receptor was identified in a woman aged 40 to 50 with Graves' hyperthyroidism. The CDR3 nucleotides read TGTGCCAGCAGACGGACAGGGGCCTATGGCTACACCTTC. Its protein product is CASRRTGAYGYTF.